The entry below describes one T cell receptor beta chain. The target antigen is unknown. The CDR3 extends over 14 amino acids. Germline lookup yields CDR1 SQVTM and CDR2 ANQGSEA. Trimming cost V 2 bases and J 2 bases, with 10 bases left between them. This entry comes from a study of T cell responses to AZD1222 COVID-19 vaccine. Study-wide results and caveats: Repertoire sampling happened only post peak T cell response. Dominant CD4 TCR responses targeted spike regions 160-218 and 743-854. At baseline, just five to seven AZD1222 recipients tested seropositive.

Clones were sequenced by immunoSEQ multiplex PCR, and TCRdb holds only the in-frame ones, with some missing. The sample has tens of thousands of clones; roughly 90% are singletons. This receptor was obtained from an adult in good health. J is TRBJ1-3 and V is TRBV29-1, with a possible D match to TRBD1 (5 bases). This sample comprised peripheral blood, obtained on day 0 of AZD1222 vaccination. The CDR3 loop reads CSVESWGTGNTIYF. DNA for the CDR3: TGCAGCGTTGAATCGTGGGGGACTGGAAACACCATATATTTT.